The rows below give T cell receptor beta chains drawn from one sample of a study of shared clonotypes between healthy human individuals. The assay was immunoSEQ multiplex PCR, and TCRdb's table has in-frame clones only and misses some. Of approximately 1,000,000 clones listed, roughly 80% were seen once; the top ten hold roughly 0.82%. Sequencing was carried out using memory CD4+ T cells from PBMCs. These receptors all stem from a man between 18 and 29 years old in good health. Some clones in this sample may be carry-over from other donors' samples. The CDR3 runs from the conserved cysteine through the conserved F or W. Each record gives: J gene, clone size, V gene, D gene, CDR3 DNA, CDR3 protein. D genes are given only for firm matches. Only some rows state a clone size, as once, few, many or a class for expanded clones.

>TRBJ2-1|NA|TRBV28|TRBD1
TGTGCCAGCAGGGCAGGGGGTCGGGGTGAGCAGTTCTTC
CASRAGGRGEQFF
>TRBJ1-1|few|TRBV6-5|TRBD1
TGTGCCAGCATCATCTCAGGGGGGACTGAAGCTTTCTTT
CASIISGGTEAFF
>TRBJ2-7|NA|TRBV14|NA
TGTGCCAGCAGGGAAGCGGACCTCCGCGACGAGCAGTACTTC
CASREADLRDEQYF
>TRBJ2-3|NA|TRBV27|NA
TGTGCCAGCACCTCCTCGTGGTTCACAGATACGCAGTATTTT
CASTSSWFTDTQYF
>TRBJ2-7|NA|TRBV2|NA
TGTGCCAGCAGCCTTACCGGGACGCCTGCCTACGAGCAGTACTTC
CASSLTGTPAYEQYF
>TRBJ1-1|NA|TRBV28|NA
TGTGCCAGCACCACCCTCCTACCGCAGAACACTGAAGCTTTCTTT
CASTTLLPQNTEAFF
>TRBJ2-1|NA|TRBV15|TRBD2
TGTGCCACCGGAGCGGGGTTAGACAATGAGCAGTTCTTC
CATGAGLDNEQFF
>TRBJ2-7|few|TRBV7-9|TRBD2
TGTGCCAGCAGCCCCGGACTAGCGGGAGTAGAGGGCGAGCAGTACTTC
CASSPGLAGVEGEQYF
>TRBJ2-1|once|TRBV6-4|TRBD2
TGTGCCAGCAGTGCTCAACCGGGACTATACAATGAGCAGTTCTTC
CASSAQPGLYNEQFF
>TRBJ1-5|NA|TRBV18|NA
TGTGCCAGCTCACCATTTCTGTTGGCGGGGGAATATAGCAATCAGCCCCAGCATTTT
CASSPFLLAGEYSNQPQHF
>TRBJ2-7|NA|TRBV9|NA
TGTGCCAGCAGCGTAGGGGACACGTCAGGCCTCGAGCAGTACTTC
CASSVGDTSGLEQYF
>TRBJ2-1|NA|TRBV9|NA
TGTGCCAGCAGCGTAGACCCCCTTATCAATGAGCAGTTCTTC
CASSVDPLINEQFF
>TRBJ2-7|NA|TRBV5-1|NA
TGCGCCAGCAGTCGGGGGAGGACCTCCTACGAGCAGTACTTC
CASSRGRTSYEQYF
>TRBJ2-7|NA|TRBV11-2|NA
TGTGCCAGCAGCCCCGGGACAGCGGGCTTCGAGCAGTACTTC
CASSPGTAGFEQYF
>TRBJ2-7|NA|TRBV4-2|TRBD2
TGTGCCAGCAGCCAAGATTCGGGAGGGCCCTACGAGCAGTACTTC
CASSQDSGGPYEQYF